These 7 T cell receptor beta chains were all obtained from the same sample, sequenced in a study of tumor and adjacent non-tumor tissue in lung cancer. Three rounds of nested PCR, following a modified ARM-PCR protocol, produced the TCRbeta library. TCRdb recomputed calls from the multiplex PCR reads with MiXCR, one row per CDR3 protein. This table has 120,000 or so distinct CDR3 sequences, roughly 64% appearing once. The template was RNA from unsorted bulk tissue. Sequenced input: lung tumor tissue. Receptors were obtained from a man aged 25 to 40 with non-small cell lung cancer.

The DNA for the CDR3 is TGTCCCATCAGTCCGACTGGATTCGCAGATACGCAGTATTTT. This codes for CPISPTGFADTQYF. The chain uses TRBV12-3 or TRBV12-4 and TRBJ2-3, with no clear D. There are 14 residues in the CDR3.

The chain combines TRBV4-2 with TRBJ1-2; TRBD1 is a possible D gene (5 bases). The germline gives CDR1 LGHNA, CDR2 YNFKEQ. V lost 3 bases to trimming and J lost 13 bases, with 24 bases between them. This CDR3 has 15 amino acids. As DNA, the CDR3 is TGTGCCAGCAGCCAGGAAGTGGCAGGGCAATATGACTGCACCTTC. It is translated as CASSQEVAGQYDCTF.

In regard to this clonotype: Sequence at one end of the junction differs from germline and may be a read error. V and J are TRBV12-3 or TRBV12-4 and TRBJ2-1; D might be TRBD1 (6 bases). The CDR3 runs to 12 residues. In DNA, the CDR3 is TGTGCCTCTAGGGGGACGGTCAATGAGCAGATCTTC. This encodes CASRGTVNEQIF.

Worth noting for this clonotype: One junction end disagrees with the germline gene, perhaps due to a read error. The CDR3 coding sequence is TGTAGTGCTAACTCCCGCGGGGGTGAGACAGATACGCAGTATTTT. Its translation: CSANSRGGETDTQYF. The V and J genes are TRBV20-1 and TRBJ2-3; TRBD2 matches 7 bases. Germline CDR1 is DFQATT and CDR2 is SNEGSKA (reference sequence). The CDR3 sequence is 15 residues long.

With regard to this clonotype: This could be a read error, since a much larger clone is one nucleotide away. This rearrangement joins TRBV20-1 to TRBJ1-2, with D unclear. The CDR3 contains 15 residues. CDR1 is DFQATT, CDR2 SNEGSKA, per germline (reference sequence). As DNA, the CDR3 is TGCAGGGGGTGCGACTCCGCGGCGGGTAACTATGGCTACACCTTC. This codes for CRGCDSAAGNYGYTF.

For this clonotype: At one of its ends the junction is not consistent with the germline gene, which may arise from a read error. The chain joins TRBV11-3 to TRBJ1-1; 8 bases match TRBD1. From germline, CDR1 is SGHNT and CDR2 YENEEA. The CDR3 loop spans 14 amino acids. This chain's CDR3 is CTSTTGQEDTEAFF. The CDR3 DNA sequence: TGTACCAGCACCACGGGACAGGAAGATACTGAAGCTTTCTTT.

Notes on this clonotype: An end of the junction differs from the germline gene, which may be a read error. The V gene is TRBV4-1, the J gene TRBJ2-5; D is uncertain. CDR1 is MGHRA, CDR2 YSYEKL, per germline. The CDR3 is 14 residues long. The CDR3 here is CVSSQNHQRETQYF. The CDR3 nucleotides are TGCGTCAGCAGCCAAAATCACCAGAGGGAGACCCAGTACTTC.